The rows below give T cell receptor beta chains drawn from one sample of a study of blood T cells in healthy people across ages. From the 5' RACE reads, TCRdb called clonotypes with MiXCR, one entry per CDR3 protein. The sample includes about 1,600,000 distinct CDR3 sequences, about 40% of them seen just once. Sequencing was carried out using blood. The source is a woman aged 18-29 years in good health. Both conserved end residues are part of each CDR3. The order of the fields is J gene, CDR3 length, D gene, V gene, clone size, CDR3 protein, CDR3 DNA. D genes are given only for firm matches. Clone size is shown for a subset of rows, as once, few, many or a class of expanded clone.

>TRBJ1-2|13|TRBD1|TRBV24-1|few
CATSPSTGTGYTF
TGTGCCACCAGCCCCTCGACAGGGACTGGCTACACCTTC
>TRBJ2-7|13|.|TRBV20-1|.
CSVRGDSSYEQYF
TGCAGTGTCAGAGGTGATAGCTCCTACGAGCAGTACTTC
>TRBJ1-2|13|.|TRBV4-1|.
CASSQEPTYGYTF
TGCGCCAGCAGCCAAGAACCCACCTATGGCTACACCTTC
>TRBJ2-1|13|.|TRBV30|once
CAWSLGTENEQFF
TGTGCCTGGAGTCTGGGGACTGAGAATGAGCAGTTCTTC
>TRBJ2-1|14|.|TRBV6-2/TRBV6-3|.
CASSDGGLHNEQFF
TGTGCCAGCAGCGACGGAGGGCTCCACAATGAGCAGTTCTTC
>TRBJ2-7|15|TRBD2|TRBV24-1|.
CATSGASGGYNEQYF
TGTGCCACCAGTGGGGCTAGCGGGGGGTACAATGAGCAGTACTTC
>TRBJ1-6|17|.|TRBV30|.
CAWKRGRTSSYNSPLHF
TGCGCCTGGAAACGAGGACGGACTAGCTCCTATAATTCACCCCTCCACTTT
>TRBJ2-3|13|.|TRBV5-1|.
CASSLAGPNTQYF
TGCGCCAGCAGCTTGGCAGGACCGAATACGCAGTATTTT
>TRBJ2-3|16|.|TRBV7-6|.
CASSLGGTGTADTQYF
TGTGCCAGCAGCTTAGGTGGCACGGGGACGGCAGATACGCAGTATTTT
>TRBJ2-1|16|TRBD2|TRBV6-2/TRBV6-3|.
CACSYHAGGSYNEQFF
TGTGCCTGCAGTTACCACGCGGGAGGTTCCTACAATGAGCAGTTCTTC
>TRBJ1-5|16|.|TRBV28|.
CASTPFRGHSNQPQHF
TGTGCCAGCACCCCTTTCAGGGGTCATAGCAATCAGCCCCAGCATTTT
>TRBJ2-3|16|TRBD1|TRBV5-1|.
CASSLERTGTTDTQYF
TGCGCCAGCAGCTTGGAGCGGACAGGGACCACAGATACGCAGTATTTT
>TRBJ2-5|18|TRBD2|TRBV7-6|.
CASSLEALGGSSPSSQYF
TGTGCCAGCAGCTTAGAGGCGTTGGGCGGGAGTTCCCCCTCGTCGCAGTACTTC
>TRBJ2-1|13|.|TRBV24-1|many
CATSDSSYNEQFF
TGTGCCACCAGTGACTCCAGCTACAATGAGCAGTTCTTC
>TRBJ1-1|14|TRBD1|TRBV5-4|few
CASSRDRGWTEAFF
TGTGCCAGCAGCCGGGACAGGGGGTGGACTGAAGCTTTCTTT
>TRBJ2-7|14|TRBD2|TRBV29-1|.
CSVRPGLAGHEQYF
TGCAGCGTTCGACCGGGACTAGCGGGTCATGAGCAGTACTTC
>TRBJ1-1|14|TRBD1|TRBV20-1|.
CSARKQGANTEAFF
TGCAGTGCTAGAAAGCAGGGGGCCAACACTGAAGCTTTCTTT
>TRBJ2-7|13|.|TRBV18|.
CASCTGSSYEQYF
TGTGCCAGCTGTACAGGTAGCTCCTACGAGCAGTACTTC
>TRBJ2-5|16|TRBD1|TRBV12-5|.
CASGLPRGTGGETQYF
TGTGCTAGTGGTTTGCCCCGCGGGACAGGGGGAGAGACCCAGTACTTC
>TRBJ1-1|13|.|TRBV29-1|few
CSVEGPVNTEAFF
TGCAGCGTTGAAGGTCCGGTGAACACTGAAGCTTTCTTT
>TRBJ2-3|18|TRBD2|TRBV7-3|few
CASSSATSGHLYTDTQYF
TGTGCCAGCAGCTCGGCCACTAGCGGCCATCTCTACACAGATACGCAGTATTTT
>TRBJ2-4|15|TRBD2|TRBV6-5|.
CASSYGGGAKNIQYF
TGTGCCAGCAGTTACGGCGGGGGGGCCAAAAACATTCAGTACTTC
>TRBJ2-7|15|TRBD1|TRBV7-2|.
CASSLERDRGYEQYF
TGTGCCAGCAGCTTAGAGAGGGACAGGGGTTACGAGCAGTACTTC
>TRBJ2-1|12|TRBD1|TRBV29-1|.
CTGTGGYNERFF
TGCACCGGGACAGGGGGCTACAATGAGCGGTTCTTC
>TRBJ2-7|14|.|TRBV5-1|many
CASTPHTGTYEQYF
TGCGCCAGCACTCCTCACACAGGAACCTACGAGCAGTACTTC
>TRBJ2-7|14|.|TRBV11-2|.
CASSLDLGGSEQYF
TGTGCCAGCAGCTTAGATTTAGGAGGGAGCGAGCAGTACTTC
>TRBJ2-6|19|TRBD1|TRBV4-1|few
CASSQQPGQYVSGANVLTF
TGCGCCAGCAGCCAACAACCGGGACAGTACGTCTCTGGGGCCAACGTCCTGACTTTC
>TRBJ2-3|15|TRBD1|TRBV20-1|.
CSARPWDRDTDTQYF
TGCAGTGCAAGGCCTTGGGACAGAGACACAGATACGCAGTATTTT
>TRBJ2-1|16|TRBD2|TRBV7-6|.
CASSLVPSGESNEQFF
TGTGCCAGCAGCTTAGTACCTAGCGGGGAGAGCAATGAGCAGTTCTTC
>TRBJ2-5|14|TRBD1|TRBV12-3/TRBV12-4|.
CASSRTGNQETQYF
TGTGCCAGCAGCAGGACAGGAAATCAAGAGACCCAGTACTTC